The present T cell receptor (beta chain) was sequenced within a study of cytomegalovirus exposure and HLA in healthy donors. Study results and limitations: A classifier reportedly called cytomegalovirus status with high sensitivity and specificity.

As for this clone: What it binds is unknown.

CDR1 SGHVS and CDR2 FNYEAQ come from the germline V gene. Trimming stripped 7 bases from V and 3 bases from J, with 12 bases between. CDR3 size: 14 residues. PCR involved 60 Vbeta and 13 Jbeta primers. Some clones are missing from TCRdb's copy, which holds only in-frame ones; the method was immunoSEQ multiplex PCR. The sample records roughly 190,000 clones, roughly 73% being singletons. Sequenced input: PBMCs. This receptor was obtained from a woman between 25 and 40 years old in good health and CMV-seronegative. The rearrangement joins TRBV7-6 to TRBJ1-4; D is possibly TRBD1 (5 bases). DNA for the CDR3: TGTGCCAGCAAATTAGGGACTCCTAATGAAAAACTGTTTTTT. This translates into CASKLGTPNEKLFF.